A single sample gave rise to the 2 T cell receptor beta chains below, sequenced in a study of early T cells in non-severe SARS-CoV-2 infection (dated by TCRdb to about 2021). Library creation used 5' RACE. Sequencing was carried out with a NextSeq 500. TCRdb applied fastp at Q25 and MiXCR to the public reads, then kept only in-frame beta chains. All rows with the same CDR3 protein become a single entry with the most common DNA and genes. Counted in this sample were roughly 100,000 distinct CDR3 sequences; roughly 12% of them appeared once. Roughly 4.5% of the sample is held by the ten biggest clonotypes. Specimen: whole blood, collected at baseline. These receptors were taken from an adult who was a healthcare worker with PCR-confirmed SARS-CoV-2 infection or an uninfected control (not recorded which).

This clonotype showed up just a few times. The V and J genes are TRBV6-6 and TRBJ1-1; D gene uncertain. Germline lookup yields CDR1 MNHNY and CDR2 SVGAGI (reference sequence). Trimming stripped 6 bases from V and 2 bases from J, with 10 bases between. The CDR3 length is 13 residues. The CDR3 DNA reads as TGTGCCAGCAGCCCCCGGGGTAACACTGAAGCTTTCTTT. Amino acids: CASSPRGNTEAFF.

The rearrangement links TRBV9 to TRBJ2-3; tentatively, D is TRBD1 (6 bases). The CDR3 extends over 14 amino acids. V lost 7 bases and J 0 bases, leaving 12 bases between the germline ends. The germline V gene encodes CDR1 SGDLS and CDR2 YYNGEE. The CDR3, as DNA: TGTGCCAGCGGCGCAGGGGCTAGCACAGATACGCAGTATTTT. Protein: CASGAGASTDTQYF.